Sequencing of this TCR beta chain was carried out in a study of shared clonotypes between healthy human individuals. V shed 3 bases and J 0 bases; nucleotides not matched to a gene: 6. CDR3 size: 18 residues. Germline assignment: CDR1 SGHVS and CDR2 FQNEAQ. Sequencing used immunoSEQ multiplex PCR; TCRdb keeps in-frame clones, though not all of them. Here the sample spans over 300,000 clones, around 86% being singletons. The genes are TRBV7-8 and TRBJ1-6; 9 nucleotides align to TRBD1. The sample taken for sequencing was memory CD8+ T cells sorted from blood. Documented subset: CD45RO+ cells pooled with CCR7-negative TemRA cells. This receptor was identified in a man younger than 35 in good health. CDR3 sequence reads: CASSLWDRESSYNSPLHF. CDR3 nucleotide sequence: TGTGCCAGCAGCTTGTGGGACAGGGAAAGCTCCTATAATTCACCCCTCCACTTT.